The 21 T cell receptor beta chains below all came from one sample that was sequenced in a study of shared clonotypes between healthy human individuals. The method was immunoSEQ multiplex PCR; TCRdb's version includes in-frame clones alone and lacks a portion of them. The repertoire holds a few million clones, with approximately 90% as singletons. Sequencing was performed on naive CD4+ T cells sorted from blood. Specified subset: CD45RA+ positively selected. Receptor source: a man aged 18 to 30 in good health.

The chain uses TRBV5-1 and TRBJ2-2; 8 bases agree with TRBD2. This CDR3 spans 14 amino acids. V lost 5 bases and J lost 5; bases outside the gene matches: 5. Germline CDR1 and CDR2: SGHRS and YFSETQ. The DNA of the CDR3 is TGCGCCAGCAGAAGCGGGAGATGGACCGGGGAGCTGTTTTTT. This translates into CASRSGRWTGELFF.

The chain combines TRBV6-1 with TRBJ1-3; D not resolved. V was clipped by 7 bases and J by 8 bases, with 15 bases between them. This CDR3 has 13 amino acids. The germline V gene has CDR1 MNHNS and CDR2 SASEGT. CDR3 residues: CASTVPTRYTIYF. CDR3 sequence (DNA): TGTGCCAGCACGGTCCCGACGCGATACACCATATATTTT.

This rearrangement joins TRBV30 to TRBJ2-1, with D perhaps matching TRBD2 (7 bases). Trimming left V 1 base short and J 7 bases short, with 17 bases between. This CDR3 has 15 amino acids. Germline V gene data show CDR1 as GTSNPN and CDR2 as SVGIG (reference sequence). CDR3 sequence reads: CAWSARTRGNNEQFF. CDR3 in DNA: TGTGCCTGGAGTGCCCGGACTAGGGGGAATAATGAGCAGTTCTTC.

The chain has TRBV9 and TRBJ1-1; D is possibly TRBD1 (5 bases). The CDR3 is 14 residues long. Trimming stripped 1 base from V and 5 bases from J, with 12 bases between. In germline, CDR1 is SGDLS, CDR2 YYNGEE. This CDR3 is CASSVNSGGTEAFF. CDR3 in DNA: TGTGCCAGCAGCGTAAACAGCGGGGGGACTGAAGCTTTCTTT.

Only one count was recorded for this clone. The gene calls are TRBV7-9 and TRBJ2-2, with 7 nucleotides matching TRBD2. The V segment lost 0 bases and the J segment 2 bases; nucleotides outside the gene matches: 9. The CDR3 runs to 18 residues. In germline, CDR1 is SEHNR, CDR2 FQNEAQ (reference sequence). DNA of the CDR3: TGTGCCAGCAGCTTAGCACGGGGCGGGGGTTCCAACACCGGGGAGCTGTTTTTT. The encoded protein is CASSLARGGGSNTGELFF.

The gene calls are TRBV7-8 and TRBJ1-1; no clear D gene. V lost 5 bases to trimming and J lost 4 bases, with 11 bases between them. Germline CDR1 reads SGHVS; CDR2 reads FQNEAQ. The CDR3 extends over 13 amino acids. CDR3 residues: CASSPRSGTEAFF. The CDR3 DNA reads as TGTGCCAGCAGCCCGCGGAGCGGCACTGAAGCTTTCTTT.

This clone has a single count. The genes are TRBV13 and TRBJ2-3; D is perhaps TRBD1 (6 bases). Trimming removed 6 bases from V and 7 bases from J, with 11 bases in between. Germline values: CDR1 PRHDT, CDR2 FYEKMQ (reference sequence). This CDR3 has 12 amino acids. The CDR3 DNA reads as TGTGCCAGCAGTCCGGACAGTAATACGCAGTATTTT. This encodes CASSPDSNTQYF.

The chain combines TRBV27 with TRBJ2-7; D perhaps matches TRBD1 (6 bases). Germline CDR1 is MNHEY and CDR2 is SMNVEV (reference sequence). The V end was cut by 3 bases, the J end by 7 bases, with 19 bases between. The CDR3 covers 15 residues. This CDR3 is CASSFNRDTRLEQYF. The CDR3 nucleotides are TGTGCCAGCAGTTTTAACCGGGACACCCGTCTAGAGCAGTACTTC.

The genes are TRBV11-2 and TRBJ2-5; perhaps TRBD2 as D (6 bases). The V end was cut by 4 bases, the J end by 5 bases, with 17 bases between. Germline CDR1 and CDR2: SGHAT and FQNNGV. CDR3 length: 15 amino acids. The CDR3 DNA reads TGTGCCAGCAGCTCACTCGACAGTGGGAGGGAGACCCAGTACTTC. Its translation: CASSSLDSGRETQYF.

The chain is built from TRBV18 and TRBJ1-1; D remains unclear. In germline, CDR1 is KGHSH, CDR2 LQKENI. V was cut by 4 bases and J by 8 bases, with 8 bases left in between. CDR3 size: 11 residues. CDR3 bases: TGTGCCAGCTCACTGTCGGAAGAAGCTTTCTTT. Translated: CASSLSEEAFF.

The genes are TRBV21-1 and TRBJ2-1; the DNA was not used to check the table's D call, TRBD2. TRBV21-1 represents a pseudogene. This CDR3 is built from 17 residues. CDR3 in DNA: TGTGCCAGCAGCAAAAAGACCGACTTCACTTCTTACAATGAGCAGTTCTTC. This codes for CASSKKTDFTSYNEQFF.

The rearrangement joins TRBV30 to TRBJ2-7, with TRBD1 matching 12 bases. The trim removed 2 bases at V and 6 bases at J, leaving 5 bases unmatched. There are 14 residues in the CDR3. Germline V CDR1 and CDR2: GTSNPN, SVGIG (reference sequence). CDR3 amino acids: CAWSPGTGGSEQYF. The CDR3 bases are TGTGCCTGGAGTCCCGGGACAGGGGGCTCCGAGCAGTACTTC.

The chain uses TRBV5-1 and TRBJ2-7, with a possible D match to TRBD1 (5 bases). V lost 0 bases, J lost 2 bases, and 12 bases lay in between. The CDR3 consists of 15 residues. The germline CDR1 and CDR2 sequences are SGHRS and YFSETQ. CDR3 coding DNA: TGCGCCAGCAGCTTGGGTTCAGGGATGCCCTACGAGCAGTACTTC. Protein product: CASSLGSGMPYEQYF.

The rearrangement uses TRBV7-9 and TRBJ2-3; D is unclear. This CDR3 spans 14 amino acids. Trimming left V 2 bases short and J 5 bases short, with 11 bases between. Germline V gene sequence: CDR1 SEHNR, CDR2 FQNEAQ (reference sequence). As DNA, the CDR3 is TGTGCCAGCAGCTTAACTTTACCGGGAGATACGCAGTATTTT. It yields the protein CASSLTLPGDTQYF.

This chain joins TRBV6-5 and TRBJ1-2; 7 bases are a match to TRBD1. Looked up from germline, CDR1 is MNHEY and CDR2 is SVGAGI. There are 15 residues in the CDR3. Trimming cost V 7 bases and J 3 bases; bases outside gene matches: 11. This CDR3 is CASTSARQGDYGYTF. The CDR3, as DNA: TGTGCCAGCACATCAGCGCGACAGGGTGACTATGGCTACACCTTC.

V gene TRBV15 combines with J gene TRBJ2-7; D remains ambiguous. Germline V gene sequence: CDR1 LNHNV, CDR2 YYDKDF (reference sequence). The CDR3 runs 15 residues. Trimming pared 0 bases from V and 1 base from J, leaving 10 bases between. The CDR3, as DNA: TGTGCCACCAGCAGAGAGGTCTTGGGGTCCTACGAGCAGTACTTC. Encoded protein: CATSREVLGSYEQYF. Drawing the rest from reference TRBV15 and TRBJ2-7, the complete variable domain is DAMVIQNPRYQVTQFGKPVTLSCSQTLNHNVMYWYQQKSSQAPKLLFHYYDKDFNNEADTPDNFQSRRPNTSFCFLDIRSPGLGDTAMYLCATSREVLGSYEQYFGPGTRLTVT.

The J gene is TRBJ2-1, the V gene TRBV30; 7 bases map to TRBD2. The CDR3 consists of 11 residues. Germline CDR1 is GTSNPN and CDR2 is SVGIG (reference sequence). J lost 15 bases, V lost 0 bases, and 5 bases had no gene match. The CDR3 DNA reads as TGTGCCTGGAGTGTACGGGGAGGGCGGTTCTTC. It translates to CAWSVRGGRFF.

This chain joins TRBV5-1 and TRBJ2-7; TRBD1 agrees at 9 bases. The J segment lost 0 bases and the V segment lost 4 bases, leaving 8 bases of the junction unmatched. The CDR3 runs to 16 residues. Germline CDR1 and CDR2: SGHRS and YFSETQ. CDR3 bases: TGCGCCAGCAGCGCCTGGGACAGGGCCAACTCCTACGAGCAGTACTTC. Translation gives CASSAWDRANSYEQYF.

This clone appeared a few times. This sequence joins TRBV10-3 and TRBJ1-2; perhaps TRBD1 as D (5 bases). Germline lookup yields CDR1 ENHRY and CDR2 SYGVKD. V was cut by 0 bases and J by 4 bases, with 6 bases left in between. CDR3 length: 13 amino acids. CDR3 sequence (DNA): TGTGCCATCAGTGAGTCAGACAGCTATGGCTACACCTTC. It encodes CAISESDSYGYTF.

The chain links TRBV9 to TRBJ1-5; 9 nucleotides agree with TRBD1. The V gene end was trimmed by 4 bases and the J gene end by 6 bases; junction bases not matched to a gene: 11. CDR3 size: 16 residues. Germline V gene data show CDR1 as SGDLS and CDR2 as YYNGEE. For the CDR3, the DNA is TGTGCCAGCAGCACCGATCCGGGACAGGGCGGTCAGCCCCAGCATTTT. Protein sequence: CASSTDPGQGGQPQHF. Based on the CDR3 plus reference TRBV9 and TRBJ1-5, the full variable domain is DSGVTQTPKHLITATGQRVTLRCSPRSGDLSVYWYQQSLDQGLQFLIQYYNGEERAKGNILERFSAQQFPDLHSELNLSSLELGDSALYFCASSTDPGQGGQPQHFGDGTRLSIL.

This rearrangement joins TRBV5-1 to TRBJ1-1; D remains unclear. Germline V gene data show CDR1 as SGHRS and CDR2 as YFSETQ. V was pared by 1 base and J by 3 bases, with 10 bases between. This CDR3 has 14 residues. The CDR3 nucleotides read TGCGCCAGCAGCTTGAAAGGATTCGACACTGAAGCTTTCTTT. The encoded protein is CASSLKGFDTEAFF.